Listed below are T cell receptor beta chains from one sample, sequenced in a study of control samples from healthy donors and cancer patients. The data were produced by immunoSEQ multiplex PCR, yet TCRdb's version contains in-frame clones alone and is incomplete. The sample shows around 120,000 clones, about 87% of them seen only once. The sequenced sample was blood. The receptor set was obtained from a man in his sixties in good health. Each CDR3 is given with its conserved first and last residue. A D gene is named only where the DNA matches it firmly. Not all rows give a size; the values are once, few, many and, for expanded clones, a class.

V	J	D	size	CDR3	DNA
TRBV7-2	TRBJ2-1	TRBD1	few	CASSSQGPESQFF	TGTGCCAGCAGCTCACAGGGGCCTGAGAGTCAGTTCTTC
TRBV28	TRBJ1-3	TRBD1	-	CASAAGGGGNTIYF	TGTGCCAGCGCTGCAGGGGGAGGTGGAAACACCATATATTTT
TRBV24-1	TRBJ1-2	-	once	CATSDPGRMYGYTF	TGTGCCACCAGTGACCCGGGACGGATGTATGGCTACACCTTC
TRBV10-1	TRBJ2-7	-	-	CASSESGNSYEQYF	TGCGCCAGCAGTGAGTCGGGCAACTCCTACGAGCAGTACTTC
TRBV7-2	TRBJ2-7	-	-	CASSLGGLSSYEQYF	TGTGCCAGCAGCTTAGGGGGACTCAGCTCCTACGAGCAGTACTTC
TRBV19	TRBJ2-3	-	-	CASSIGFGALGTDTQYF	TGTGCCAGTAGTATCGGCTTTGGGGCCTTGGGCACAGATACGCAGTATTTT
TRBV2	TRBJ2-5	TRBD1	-	CASSHRDRGFQETQYF	TGTGCCAGCAGTCACCGGGACAGGGGGTTCCAAGAGACCCAGTACTTC
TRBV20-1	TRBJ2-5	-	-	CSAMRETQYF	TGCAGTGCTATGCGGGAGACCCAGTACTTC
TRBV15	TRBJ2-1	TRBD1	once	CATSRDQAGGGNNEQFF	TGTGCCACCAGCAGAGATCAGGCAGGGGGTGGAAACAATGAGCAGTTCTTC
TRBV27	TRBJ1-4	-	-	CASSSFRVANEKLFF	TGTGCCAGCAGTTCCTTCAGGGTGGCTAATGAAAAACTGTTTTTT
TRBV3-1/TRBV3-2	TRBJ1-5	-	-	CASSQSTGFHQPQHF	TGTGCCAGCAGCCAATCTACAGGGTTCCATCAGCCCCAGCATTTT
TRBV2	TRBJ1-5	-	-	CASSTQGLSNQPQHF	TGTGCCAGCAGTACCCAGGGACTTAGCAATCAGCCCCAGCATTTT
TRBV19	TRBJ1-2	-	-	CASSTRTNYGYTF	TGTGCCAGTAGTACCCGGACGAATTATGGCTACACCTTC
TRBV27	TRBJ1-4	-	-	CASSLREGPEKLFF	TGTGCCAGCAGTTTGAGGGAGGGACCCGAAAAACTGTTTTTT
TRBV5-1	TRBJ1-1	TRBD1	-	CASSLQLGQGQNTEAFF	TGCGCCAGCAGCTTACAATTGGGACAGGGGCAGAACACTGAAGCTTTCTTT
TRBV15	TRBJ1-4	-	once	CATSSFDSNEKLFF	TGTGCCACCAGCAGTTTTGACTCTAATGAAAAACTGTTTTTT
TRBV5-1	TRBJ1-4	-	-	CASSSGTVNEKLFF	TGCGCCAGCAGCTCCGGGACGGTGAATGAAAAACTGTTTTTT
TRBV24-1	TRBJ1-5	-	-	CVTFPWWGTNQPQHF	TGTGTCACTTTTCCCTGGTGGGGGACCAATCAGCCCCAGCATTTT
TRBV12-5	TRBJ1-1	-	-	CASGSAQGKPFF	TGTGCTAGTGGTTCCGCGCAGGGGAAACCTTTCTTT
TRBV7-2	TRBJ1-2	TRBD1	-	CASSFSQGDYGYTF	TGTGCCAGCAGTTTTTCACAGGGGGACTATGGCTACACCTTC
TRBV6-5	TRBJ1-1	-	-	CASSYHDTAYTEAFF	TGTGCCAGCAGTTACCACGACACGGCCTACACTGAAGCTTTCTTT
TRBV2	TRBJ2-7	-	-	CASSDGLSGYEQYF	TGTGCCAGCAGTGATGGGCTCTCGGGCTACGAGCAGTACTTC
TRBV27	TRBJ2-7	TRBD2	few	CASSLFGPGTSGGLYYEQYF	TGTGCCAGCAGTTTATTCGGCCCGGGGACTAGCGGGGGGCTATACTACGAGCAGTACTTC
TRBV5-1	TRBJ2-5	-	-	CASSLQGLETQYF	TGCGCCAGCAGCTTACAGGGTCTGGAGACCCAGTACTTC
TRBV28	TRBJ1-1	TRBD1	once	CASSRSPGQEEAFF	TGTGCCAGCAGCCGATCCCCGGGACAGGAGGAAGCTTTCTTT
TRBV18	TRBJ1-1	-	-	CASSPHEVDGLTEAFF	TGTGCCAGCTCACCACACGAAGTTGACGGTCTCACTGAAGCTTTCTTT
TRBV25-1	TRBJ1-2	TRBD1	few	CASSLTGVYGYTF	TGTGCCAGCAGCCTAACAGGGGTCTATGGCTACACCTTC
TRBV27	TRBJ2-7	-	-	CASSADSAPSYEQYF	TGTGCCAGCAGTGCAGACAGTGCGCCCTCCTACGAGCAGTACTTC
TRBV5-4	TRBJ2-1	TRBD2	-	CASSGSPSGLAANNEQFF	TGTGCCAGCAGCGGGAGTCCGAGTGGACTAGCGGCCAATAATGAGCAGTTCTTC
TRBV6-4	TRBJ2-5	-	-	CASSVGPGGETQYF	TGTGCCAGCAGTGTGGGACCCGGTGGAGAGACCCAGTACTTC
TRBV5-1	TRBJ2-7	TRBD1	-	CASSHSGTGTEQYF	TGCGCCAGCAGCCACTCCGGGACAGGGACCGAGCAGTACTTC
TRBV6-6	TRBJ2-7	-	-	CASSDPGGGHYEQYF	TGTGCCAGCAGTGACCCTGGTGGGGGTCACTACGAGCAGTACTTC
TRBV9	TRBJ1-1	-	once	CASSVVSKNTEAFF	TGTGCCAGCAGCGTAGTGTCCAAGAACACTGAAGCTTTCTTT
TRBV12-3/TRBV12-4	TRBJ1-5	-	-	CASRRSNQPQHF	TGTGCCAGCCGCAGGTCCAATCAGCCCCAGCATTTT
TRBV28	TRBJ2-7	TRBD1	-	CASSRDSASSYEQYF	TGTGCCAGCAGTCGGGACAGCGCGAGCTCCTACGAGCAGTACTTC
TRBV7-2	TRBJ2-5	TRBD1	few	CASSLGQKETQYF	TGTGCCAGCAGCTTGGGACAGAAAGAGACCCAGTACTTC
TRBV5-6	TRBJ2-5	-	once	CASSLRATLETQYF	TGTGCCAGCAGCTTGAGGGCGACGCTAGAGACCCAGTACTTC
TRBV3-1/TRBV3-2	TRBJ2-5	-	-	CASSQQETQYF	TGTGCCAGCAGCCAACAAGAGACCCAGTACTTC
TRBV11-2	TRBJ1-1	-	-	CASSLDAGGTEAFF	TGTGCCAGCAGCTTAGACGCCGGGGGCACTGAAGCTTTCTTT
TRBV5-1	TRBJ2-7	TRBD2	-	CASSLAGTSWAGQYF	TGCGCCAGCAGCTTGGCCGGGACTAGCTGGGCAGGGCAGTACTTC
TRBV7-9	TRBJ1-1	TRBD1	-	CASSWGTGGNTEAFF	TGTGCCAGCAGCTGGGGGACAGGGGGGAACACTGAAGCTTTCTTT
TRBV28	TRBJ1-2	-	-	CASIADSLNYGYTF	TGTGCCAGCATAGCGGACAGTCTTAACTATGGCTACACCTTC
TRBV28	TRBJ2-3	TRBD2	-	CASRVTAGVVVDTQYF	TGTGCCAGCAGGGTCACAGCGGGGGTGGTGGTAGATACGCAGTATTTT
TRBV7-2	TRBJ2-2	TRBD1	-	CASSLRRQGRWTGELFF	TGTGCCAGCAGCTTACGCAGACAGGGGAGGTGGACCGGGGAGCTGTTTTTT
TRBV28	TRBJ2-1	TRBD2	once	CASTPGGATYNEQFF	TGTGCCAGCACCCCCGGGGGGGCAACCTACAATGAGCAGTTCTTC
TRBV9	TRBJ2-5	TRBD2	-	CASSVFGGDGETQYF	TGTGCCAGCAGCGTCTTCGGGGGGGATGGAGAGACCCAGTACTTC
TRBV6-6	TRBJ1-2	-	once	CASTPLRTTNYGYTF	TGTGCCAGCACCCCACTACGGACAACTAACTATGGCTACACCTTC
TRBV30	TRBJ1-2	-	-	CAWSTPGLYGYTF	TGTGCCTGGAGTACCCCAGGCCTCTATGGCTACACCTTC
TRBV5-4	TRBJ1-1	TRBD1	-	CASSLGGQLNTEAFF	TGTGCCAGCAGCCTGGGGGGACAGTTGAACACTGAAGCTTTCTTT
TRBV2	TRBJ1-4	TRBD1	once	CASSRDRGDEKLFF	TGTGCCAGCAGTCGGGACAGGGGCGATGAAAAACTGTTTTTT
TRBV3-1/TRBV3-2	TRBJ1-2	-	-	CASSNVNRGGYAF	TGTGCCAGCAGCAACGTTAACCGAGGAGGCTACGCCTTC
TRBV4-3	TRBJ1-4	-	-	CASSQESLGREEKLFF	TGCGCCAGCAGCCAAGAGAGTCTGGGGCGCGAGGAAAAACTGTTTTTT
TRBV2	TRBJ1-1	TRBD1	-	CASTATGAAFF	TGTGCCAGCACCGCGACAGGGGCCGCTTTCTTT
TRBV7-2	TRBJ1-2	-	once	CASSLVGYGYTF	TGTGCCAGCAGCTTAGTCGGCTATGGCTACACCTTC